The T cell receptor (beta chain) described here comes from a study of radiotherapy plus CTLA-4 blockade in lung cancer. Study-level results: Researchers report tumor-derived TCR clones expanding in blood after radiotherapy plus ipilimumab. According to reports, early shifts in blood T cell clones, alongside interferon-beta, forecast response most accurately.

Of note for this clone: Its antigen is not known.

The CDR3 runs to 11 residues. V was shortened by 10 bases and J by 6 bases, with 13 bases between the two germline ends. Germline loops: CDR1 SGHNT, CDR2 YYREEE (reference sequence). Only in-frame clones appear in the TCRdb table, and some are missing; sequencing was by immunoSEQ multiplex PCR. The data hold 95,000 to 150,000 clones, with 80% to 90% observed a single time. Sequenced here: peripheral blood, sampled from a patient treated with radiotherapy plus ipilimumab. The chain is built from TRBV5-4 and TRBJ2-5; D unresolved. This sequence was found in a human donor with non-small cell lung cancer that progressed on radiotherapy plus ipilimumab. The CDR3 coding sequence is TGTGCCTGCGGCGGCCGGCAGACCCAGTACTTC. As protein: CACGGRQTQYF.